The 24 T cell receptor beta chains below were found in one sample sequenced in a study of long-term antiretroviral therapy in people with HIV. The libraries were made with immunoSEQ v3.0 at survey level. Sequenced by immunoSEQ multiplex PCR; TCRdb stores in-frame clones only, minus some. This table holds 15,000 to 20,000 clones, around 85% found once. The sample in question was unsorted PBMCs, obtained 0.9 years after starting antiretroviral therapy. These TCRs come from a man between 18 and 29 years old with HIV.

The chain has TRBV2 and TRBJ2-5; 7 bases are shared with TRBD2. The CDR3 spans 14 residues. In germline, CDR1 is SNHLY, CDR2 FYNNEI. V shed 3 bases and J 7 bases; nucleotides not matched to a gene: 8. CDR3 region: CASSDRGGGGTQYF. The CDR3 region has the DNA TGTGCCAGCAGTGATCGCGGGGGAGGAGGGACCCAGTACTTC.

The rearrangement joins TRBV10-2 to TRBJ2-3; D call uncertain. Looked up from germline, CDR1 is WSHSY and CDR2 is SAAADI. Between the trimmed V and J ends, which lost 3 bases and 2 bases, there was a span of 3 bases. The CDR3 is made up of 12 amino acids. The CDR3 region is CASSDTTDTQYF. In DNA, the CDR3 is TGCGCCAGCAGTGATACCACAGATACGCAGTATTTT.

The chain has TRBV11-3 and TRBJ2-3, with a possible D match to TRBD2 (5 bases). The CDR3 sequence is 14 residues long. Trimming left V 2 bases short and J 7 bases short, with 13 bases between. Germline CDR1 SGHNT, CDR2 YENEEA. CDR3 region: CASSLTSPGYTQYF. For the CDR3, the DNA is TGTGCCAGCAGCTTAACTTCCCCGGGGTATACGCAGTATTTT.

This clone was counted a single time. The rearrangement links TRBV5-1 to TRBJ2-4; D is possibly TRBD1 (6 bases). With 0 bases removed from V and 2 bases from J, the gap between germline ends came to 12 bases. This CDR3 has 16 amino acids. Germline CDR1 reads SGHRS; CDR2 reads YFSETQ. CDR3 in amino acids: CASSLAQGNTKNIQYF. In DNA, the CDR3 is TGCGCCAGCAGCTTGGCGCAGGGGAATACCAAAAACATTCAGTACTTC.

This clone turned up a few times. V gene TRBV28 combines with J gene TRBJ2-1, with D perhaps given as TRBD1 or TRBD2 (6 bases each). This CDR3 has 14 residues. Trimming left V 4 bases short and J 4 bases short, with 11 bases between. Germline loops: CDR1 MDHEN, CDR2 SYDVKM. CDR3 in amino acids: CASSSGEVYNEQFF. DNA of the CDR3: TGTGCCAGCAGTTCAGGGGAGGTTTACAATGAGCAGTTCTTC.

The chain links TRBV28 to TRBJ2-3; perhaps TRBD2 as D (7 bases). The CDR3 runs to 16 residues. V gave up 7 bases and J gave up 2 bases, with 19 bases separating them. Germline lookup yields CDR1 MDHEN and CDR2 SYDVKM. The CDR3 here is CASKLGQGGATDTQYF. The CDR3 DNA follows: TGTGCCAGCAAACTTGGGCAAGGGGGGGCCACAGATACGCAGTATTTT.

V is TRBV28 and J is TRBJ1-3; D is unclear. The germline V and J ends were trimmed by 3 bases and 2 bases, with 2 bases remaining between them. There are 12 residues in the CDR3. The germline V gene has CDR1 MDHEN and CDR2 SYDVKM. CDR3 amino acids: CASSFAGNTIYF. The CDR3 DNA reads TGTGCCAGCAGTTTTGCTGGAAACACCATATATTTT.

The chain employs TRBV6-5 and TRBJ2-2; D ambiguous. The CDR3 contains 13 residues. The V and J ends lost 9 bases and 3 bases respectively, with 11 bases between them. Germline CDR1 and CDR2: MNHEY and SVGAGI. The CDR3 coding sequence is TGTGCCAGTTCCCAAGTATACACCGGGGAGCTGTTTTTT. As protein: CASSQVYTGELFF.

The J gene is TRBJ2-7, the V gene TRBV5-1; D unclear. With 3 bases removed from V and 2 bases from J, the gap between germline ends came to 15 bases. From germline, CDR1 is SGHRS and CDR2 YFSETQ. This CDR3 is 15 amino acids long. CDR3 protein: CASSYRAEEAYEQYF. The CDR3 nucleotides are TGCGCCAGCAGCTATAGGGCAGAAGAAGCCTACGAGCAGTACTTC.

The CDR3 nucleotides read TGTGCCAGCAGCCAAGATGGACGGAGTGAGCAGTTCTTC. It encodes CASSQDGRSEQFF. The rearrangement uses TRBV14 and TRBJ2-1; D uncertain. The V end was cut by 0 bases, the J end by 9 bases, with 9 bases between. CDR3 length: 13 amino acids. Germline lookup yields CDR1 SGHDN and CDR2 FVKESK.

In its sample, this clone was seen a few times. The chain has TRBV6-5 and TRBJ1-6, with 8 nucleotides matching TRBD1. With V trimmed by 3 bases and J by 8 bases, 9 bases remained unmatched. This CDR3 comprises 16 residues. Germline CDR1 MNHEY, CDR2 SVGAGI. CDR3 amino acids: CASSYSTGAGHSPLHF. The CDR3, as DNA: TGTGCCAGCAGTTATTCGACAGGGGCGGGCCATTCACCCCTCCACTTT.

This chain connects TRBV7-8 to TRBJ2-1, with TRBD2 matching 10 bases. The germline gives CDR1 SGHVS, CDR2 FQNEAQ. The ends lost 2 bases at V and 10 bases at J; junction bases unmatched: 8. This CDR3 has 15 amino acids. The CDR3 DNA reads as TGTGCCAGCAGCTTAATAGCGGGGGGATACTGGGAGCAGTTCTTC. Encoded protein: CASSLIAGGYWEQFF. The entire variable domain, with the rest obtained from reference TRBV7-8 and TRBJ2-1, is as follows: GAGVSQSPRYKVAKRGQDVALRCDPISGHVSLFWYQQALGQGPEFLTYFQNEAQLDKSGLPSDRFFAERPEGSVSTLKIQRTQQEDSAVYLCASSLIAGGYWEQFFGPGTRLTVL.

CDR3 residues: CASSAYSGGAEDTQYF. The CDR3 nucleotides are TGTGCCAGCAGTGCGTATAGCGGGGGGGCAGAAGATACGCAGTATTTT. The gene calls are TRBV6-1 and TRBJ2-3; TRBD2 matches at 11 bases. Trimming at V came to 4 bases and at J to 5 bases, leaving 8 bases not matched to a gene. The CDR3 spans 16 residues. Looked up from germline, CDR1 is MNHNS and CDR2 is SASEGT.

The chain employs TRBV6-4 and TRBJ1-1; D call uncertain. The CDR3 consists of 14 residues. Germline V gene data show CDR1 as MRHNA and CDR2 as SNTAGT. Trimming cost V 6 bases and J 0 bases, with 11 bases left between them. Here the CDR3 DNA reads TGTGCCAGCAGAGACGGCAGCTTGAACACTGAAGCTTTCTTT. It encodes CASRDGSLNTEAFF.

The chain links TRBV5-1 to TRBJ1-5; a possible D gene is TRBD1 (6 bases). The ends were cut back, 0 bases at V and 7 bases at J, with 8 bases in the middle. Germline V gene lookup returns CDR1 SGHRS and CDR2 YFSETQ. The CDR3 is 13 residues long. CDR3 coding DNA: TGCGCCAGCAGCTTGGACAGGGAACAGCCCCAGCATTTT. Its translation: CASSLDREQPQHF.

The rearrangement uses TRBV27 and TRBJ1-2; D is unresolved. In germline, CDR1 is MNHEY, CDR2 SMNVEV (reference sequence). Trimming cost V 10 bases and J 6 bases, with 12 bases left between them. The CDR3 is made up of 11 amino acids. CDR3 protein: CATRGEDGYTF. CDR3 sequence (DNA): TGTGCCACCCGCGGGGAGGATGGCTACACCTTC.

The chain carries TRBV27 and TRBJ2-5; no clear D gene. The germline V and J ends were trimmed by 1 base and 2 bases, with 8 bases remaining between them. Germline V gene data show CDR1 as MNHEY and CDR2 as SMNVEV (reference sequence). The CDR3 covers 14 residues. The CDR3: CASSLWGYQETQYF. Written as DNA, the CDR3 is TGTGCCAGCAGTTTATGGGGTTATCAAGAGACCCAGTACTTC.

The V gene is TRBV16, the J gene TRBJ1-2, with D hard to call. Germline-derived CDR1 and CDR2 are KGHSY and FQNENV. This CDR3 is built from 12 residues. Trimming removed 0 bases from V and 8 bases from J, with 7 bases in between. In DNA, the CDR3 is TGTGCCAGCAGCCAATCGGTTGGCGGCTACACCTTC. Its protein is CASSQSVGGYTF.

The V and J genes are TRBV2 and TRBJ1-1; 7 bases are a match to TRBD1. With 2 bases clipped from V and 5 bases from J, the junction kept 5 bases outside the gene matches. CDR3 size: 14 residues. Germline CDR1 SNHLY, CDR2 FYNNEI. CDR3 in amino acids: CASSEQAGGTEAFF. The DNA for the CDR3 is TGTGCCAGCAGTGAACAGGCAGGGGGGACTGAAGCTTTCTTT. The full variable domain, completed using reference TRBV2 and TRBJ1-1, is EPEVTQTPSHQVTQMGQEVILRCVPISNHLYFYWYRQILGQKVEFLVSFYNNEISEKSEIFDDQFSVERPDGSNFTLKIRSTKLEDSAMYFCASSEQAGGTEAFFGQGTRLTVV.

The J gene is TRBJ2-5, the V gene TRBV5-5, with D possibly being TRBD2 (7 bases). The CDR3 has 14 amino acids. Germline values: CDR1 SGHKS, CDR2 YYEKEE (reference sequence). Trimming removed 1 base at V and 5 bases at J, with 12 bases between. The CDR3 sequence is CASSLRGADETQYF. The CDR3, as DNA: TGTGCCAGCAGCTTGCGGGGGGCTGATGAGACCCAGTACTTC.

The chain employs TRBV5-4 and TRBJ1-2; 8 nucleotides agree with TRBD1. Germline trimming cut 4 bases from V and 3 bases from J; bases unmatched to any gene: 2. Germline assignment: CDR1 SGHNT and CDR2 YYREEE (reference sequence). This CDR3 is 13 amino acids long. CDR3 DNA: TGTGCCAGCAGCATGGACAGGGACTATGGCTACACCTTC. Its translation: CASSMDRDYGYTF.

The chain has TRBV28 and TRBJ1-2, with no clear D. The CDR3 runs to 15 residues. Trimming pared 3 bases from V and 4 bases from J, leaving 15 bases between. Looked up from germline, CDR1 is MDHEN and CDR2 is SYDVKM. CDR3 bases: TGTGCCAGCAGTTTTTTCGCAGGCGCCTTCTATGGCTACACCTTC. As protein: CASSFFAGAFYGYTF.

The chain is built from TRBV6-1 and TRBJ2-7; tentatively, D is TRBD1 or TRBD2 (5 bases each). V lost 7 bases, J lost 2 bases, and 15 bases lay in between. This CDR3 has 14 residues. Germline CDR1 MNHNS, CDR2 SASEGT. This chain's CDR3 is CASISGHVAYEQYF. DNA for the CDR3: TGTGCCAGCATCTCGGGGCATGTTGCCTACGAGCAGTACTTC.

On this clone: One end of the junction varies from germline; a read error may be responsible. This rearrangement joins TRBV7-7 to TRBJ2-5; D not resolved. This CDR3 has 14 amino acids. Germline CDR1 SSHAT, CDR2 FNYEAQ (reference sequence). CDR3: CASSLVLPTETQYF. In nucleotides, the CDR3 is TGTGCTAGCAGCTTAGTACTTCCTACGGAGACCCAGTACTTC. Together with reference TRBV7-7 and TRBJ2-5, the CDR3 gives the full variable domain: GAGVSQSPRYKVTKRGQDVTLRCDPISSHATLYWYQQALGQGPEFLTYFNYEAQPDKSGLPSDRFSAERPEGSISTLTIQRTEQRDSAMYRCASSLVLPTETQYFGPGTRLLVL.